Reported below is one TCR beta chain. Template switching, a step in the protocol, added a universal primer site, and cDNA carried unique molecular identifiers. TCRdb passed the 5' RACE reads through MiXCR, listing each CDR3 protein once. Here the sample spans over 550,000 distinct CDR3 sequences, under 8.5% being singletons. The V segment lost 1 base and the J segment 6 bases; nucleotides outside the gene matches: 4. Germline CDR1 SGDLS, CDR2 YYNGEE. The CDR3 contains 13 residues. This sample was taken from a study of identical twins. The data also belong to a second study, concerning yellow fever vaccine responses in identical twins.

Sequencing used PBMCs. The V call is TRBV9, the J call TRBJ2-7; 7 bases map to TRBD1. The TCR sequence derives from a woman under 30 in good health. CDR3 loop: CASSVNRGSEQYF. CDR3 nucleotides: TGTGCCAGCAGCGTAAACAGGGGCTCCGAGCAGTACTTC. Using reference TRBV9 and TRBJ2-7 for the parts outside the CDR3, the full variable domain is DSGVTQTPKHLITATGQRVTLRCSPRSGDLSVYWYQQSLDQGLQFLIQYYNGEERAKGNILERFSAQQFPDLHSELNLSSLELGDSALYFCASSVNRGSEQYFGPGTRLTVT.